One and the same sample provided the 11 T cell receptor beta chains below, sequenced in a study of blood T cell repertoires in COVID-19. Profiled with immunoSEQ multiplex PCR; TCRdb holds only in-frame clones, not every one. There are 120,000 or so clones in the sample; 82% occur only once, and approximately 15% lies in the top ten. The sample taken for sequencing was peripheral blood. These receptors all stem from a woman aged 60-70 years with acute or convalescent COVID-19.

On this clone: The junction departs from germline at one end; a sequencing error may be responsible. The CDR3 region is CLQGRTEAFF. DNA for the CDR3: TGCTTACAGGGGAGGACTGAAGCTTTCTTT. The J gene is TRBJ1-1, the V gene TRBV7-9; 7 bases are shared with TRBD1. This CDR3 is built from 10 residues. Germline V CDR1 and CDR2: SEHNR, FQNEAQ (reference sequence). The entire variable domain, with the rest obtained from reference TRBV7-9 and TRBJ1-1, is as follows: DTGVSQNPRHKITKRGQNVTFRCDPISEHNRLYWYRQTLGQGPEFLTYFQNEAQLEKSRLLSDRFSAERPKGSFSTLEIQRTEQGDSAMYLCLQGRTEAFFGQGTRLTVV.

This clone was counted between two and nine times. The V and J genes are TRBV4-2 and TRBJ1-6; TRBD1 is a possible D gene (6 bases). Germline CDR1 LGHNA, CDR2 YNFKEQ. The CDR3 has 14 residues. The V and J ends lost 1 base and 15 bases respectively, with 16 bases between them. In DNA, the CDR3 is TGTGCCAGCAGCCAAGTCGGGGACACGGTAGTCCTCCACTTT. Amino acids: CASSQVGDTVVLHF.

The chain recombines TRBV2 with TRBJ1-6, with 9 bases lining up with TRBD1. The CDR3 is made up of 16 amino acids. Germline trimming cut 2 bases from V and 7 bases from J; bases unmatched to any gene: 6. Germline V gene lookup returns CDR1 SNHLY and CDR2 FYNNEI. CDR3 DNA sequence: TGTGCCAGCAGTGAAAGCGGGACAGGGTTAAATTCACCCCTCCACTTT. Encoded protein: CASSESGTGLNSPLHF.

The chain carries TRBV7-2 and TRBJ2-5, with TRBD2 matching 10 bases. Germline V lookup: CDR1 SGHTA, CDR2 FQGNSA. This CDR3 comprises 15 residues. Losses at the gene ends were 5 bases for V and 4 bases for J; bases not matched to a gene: 7. This chain's CDR3 is CASSLKRGGAETQYF. The CDR3 DNA follows: TGTGCCAGCAGCCTGAAGCGGGGGGGAGCAGAGACCCAGTACTTC.

The sample holds many counts of this clone. Other DNA sequences in the same sample also yield this CDR3. The CDR3 here is CASGGTGDYGYTF. The CDR3 region has the DNA TGTGCTAGTGGCGGGACAGGAGACTATGGCTACACCTTC. The genes are TRBV12-5 and TRBJ1-2; 8 nucleotides align to TRBD1. The CDR3 has 13 amino acids. The germline V gene has CDR1 LGHNT and CDR2 FRNRAP. V lost 6 bases and J lost 3; bases outside the gene matches: 3.

The chain joins TRBV6-4 to TRBJ2-1, with 13 bases matching TRBD2. Germline V gives CDR1 MRHNA, CDR2 SNTAGT. Trimming removed 4 bases from V and 2 bases from J; junction bases left unmatched: 11. CDR3 length: 19 residues. CDR3 residues: CASSVHPTSGGPPYNEQFF. The CDR3 DNA is TGTGCCAGCAGTGTCCACCCGACTAGCGGGGGGCCTCCCTACAATGAGCAGTTCTTC.

This clone was detected once. The chain is built from TRBV19 and TRBJ1-1, with 7 bases matching TRBD1. Germline V gives CDR1 LNHDA, CDR2 SQIVND (reference sequence). V lost 3 bases and J lost 0; bases outside the gene matches: 7. The CDR3 loop spans 16 amino acids. CDR3 DNA sequence: TGTGCCAGTAGTATCGGGACAGCCTACATGAACACTGAAGCTTTCTTT. Translated: CASSIGTAYMNTEAFF.

The rearrangement uses TRBV4-2 and TRBJ2-7; tentative D call: TRBD2 (5 bases). Germline-derived CDR1 and CDR2 are LGHNA and YNFKEQ. V was clipped by 0 bases and J by 2 bases, with 14 bases between them. CDR3 size: 16 residues. The CDR3 sequence is CASSQDSQRATYEQYF. CDR3 nucleotide sequence: TGTGCCAGCAGCCAAGATAGCCAGAGGGCAACCTACGAGCAGTACTTC.

The chain recombines TRBV28 with TRBJ1-4; D might be TRBD1 (5 bases). Trimming pared 10 bases from V and 7 bases from J, leaving 19 bases between. Germline V gene lookup returns CDR1 MDHEN and CDR2 SYDVKM. The CDR3 is 14 amino acids. Here the CDR3 DNA reads TGTGCCACCTTTACGAAGGGGCAGGGTGAAAAACTGTTTTTT. Translating it yields CATFTKGQGEKLFF.

The chain joins TRBV6-6 to TRBJ1-4; TRBD1 is a possible D gene (5 bases). The germline V gene has CDR1 MNHNY and CDR2 SVGAGI (reference sequence). The CDR3 runs to 12 residues. Deletions cut 8 bases from V and 8 bases from J, with 12 bases between. The CDR3 bases are TGTGCCAGCGGGGGGGGTAGGGAAAAACTGTTTTTT. Protein product: CASGGGREKLFF.

This chain uses TRBV14 with TRBJ1-2; D unclear. CDR1 is SGHDN and CDR2 is FVKESK in the germline V gene. Between the trimmed V and J ends, which lost 1 base and 2 bases, there was a span of 5 bases. This CDR3 comprises 13 residues. CDR3: CASSQGRNYGYTF. As DNA, the CDR3 is TGTGCCAGCAGCCAAGGCAGAAACTATGGCTACACCTTC. The entire variable domain, with the rest obtained from reference TRBV14 and TRBJ1-2, is as follows: EAGVTQFPSHSVIEKGQTVTLRCDPISGHDNLYWYRRVMGKEIKFLLHFVKESKQDESGMPNNRFLAERTGGTYSTLKVQPAELEDSGVYFCASSQGRNYGYTFGSGTRLTVV.